This T cell receptor (beta chain) was found in a study of TIL therapy for anti-PD-1-resistant metastatic lung cancer. At the level of the study: Most patients had lung adenocarcinoma. Tumors carried a median about 1.5 non-synonymous mutations per megabase. Study-level points and caveats: Treatment-naive, never-smoker and oncogene-addicted patients were overrepresented in this highly selected cohort.

Germline assignment: CDR1 SGDLS and CDR2 YYNGEE. The CDR3 runs to 15 residues. Between the trimmed V and J ends, which lost 3 bases and 2 bases, there was a span of 12 bases. Turning to this clone: Antigen unknown.

This was the immunoSEQ v3 assay. This table comes from immunoSEQ multiplex PCR, and its TCRdb copy is limited to in-frame clones, with some not included. The table records 25,000 to 30,000 clones, 72% of them present only once. Time point denoted: pre-treatment sample, taken before nivolumab and TIL therapy. Tumor tissue came from excised metastases, mostly pleural nodules or supraclavicular lymph nodes. Progressing patients received lymphodepletion, expanded TIL infusion and IL-2. The chain joins TRBV9 to TRBJ2-1, with D possibly TRBD1 on 5 matching bases. The source of this sequence is a person aged 25 to 85 with non-small cell lung cancer. The sample was tumor tissue, taken at baseline. The CDR3 region is CASSARVTAYNEQFF. CDR3 bases: TGTGCCAGCAGCGCCAGGGTCACCGCCTACAATGAGCAGTTCTTC.